The 28 T cell receptor beta chains given below trace back to one sample, sequenced in a study of T cell changes during pregnancy in multiple sclerosis (dated by TCRdb to between 2018 and 2020). Library construction relied on the immunoSEQ multiplex PCR assay. Imported from immuneACCESS, the table was reduced by TCRdb to in-frame sequences with V and J called. These copies leave out some clones; in studies compared against another copy, an unresolved V gene accounts for under half, and the cause of the remainder is not known. This sample gives approximately 60,000 clones in total; 91% of them show up just once. Together, the top ten hold about 0.85% of the sample. The sample was peripheral blood, taken before pregnancy. These receptors came from a female donor with multiple sclerosis, enrolled in a pregnancy study.

V gene TRBV7-3 combines with J gene TRBJ2-1, with 10 bases matching TRBD1. Germline trimming cut 4 bases from V and 8 bases from J; bases unmatched to any gene: 8. Germline-derived CDR1 and CDR2 are SGHTA and FQGTGA. The CDR3 is 15 amino acids. CDR3: CASSYGDRGLHEQFF. The DNA of the CDR3 is TGTGCCAGCAGCTACGGGGACAGGGGTCTCCATGAGCAGTTCTTC.

The CDR3 coding sequence is TGTGCCAGCAGCGTCTTACAGGGGGCAAATTCACCCCTCCACTTT. Encoded protein: CASSVLQGANSPLHF. V and J are TRBV7-2 and TRBJ1-6; 9 bases fit TRBD1. The CDR3 totals 15 residues. The germline CDR1 and CDR2 sequences are SGHTA and FQGNSA. The V gene end was trimmed by 5 bases and the J gene end by 7 bases; junction bases not matched to a gene: 6.

CDR3 protein: CSARLATGELFF. DNA for the CDR3: TGCAGCGCCCGCCTAGCTACCGGGGAGCTGTTTTTT. The chain has TRBV29-1 and TRBJ2-2; D is possibly TRBD2 (5 bases). The CDR3 runs 12 residues. V lost 7 bases and J lost 5, with 11 bases in between. The germline gives CDR1 SQVTM, CDR2 ANQGSEA.

The chain is built from TRBV5-1 and TRBJ1-1, with a tentative D call TRBD1 (5 bases). The germline gives CDR1 SGHRS, CDR2 YFSETQ. The CDR3 consists of 14 residues. Trimming cost V 4 bases and J 0 bases, with 10 bases left between them. As DNA, the CDR3 is TGCGCCAGCAGCGCGACAGTGATGAACACTGAAGCTTTCTTT. Translation: CASSATVMNTEAFF.

The chain employs TRBV11-3 and TRBJ2-7; D remains unclear. Germline values: CDR1 SGHNT, CDR2 YENEEA. The CDR3 is made up of 15 amino acids. V was shortened by 5 bases and J by 3 bases, with 17 bases between the two germline ends. The CDR3 DNA sequence: TGTGCCAGCAGCCACCGACTCCCGCCCTACTACGAGCAGTACTTC. Residues: CASSHRLPPYYEQYF. Full variable domain (outside the CDR3, taken from reference TRBV11-3 and TRBJ2-7): EAGVVQSPRYKIIEKKQPVAFWCNPISGHNTLYWYLQNLGQGPELLIRYENEEAVDDSQLPKDRFSAERLKGVDSTLKIQPAELGDSAVYLCASSHRLPPYYEQYFGPGTRLTVT.

In its sample, this clone was seen a few times. The chain uses TRBV5-1 and TRBJ1-1; no firm D call. V was clipped by 0 bases and J by 0 bases, with 6 bases between them. The length of the CDR3 is 14 residues. Germline assignment: CDR1 SGHRS and CDR2 YFSETQ. The CDR3 region is CASSLVAVNTEAFF. The DNA for the CDR3 is TGCGCCAGCAGCTTGGTGGCGGTGAACACTGAAGCTTTCTTT.

J is TRBJ2-5 and V is TRBV6-6; no reliable D call. In germline, CDR1 is MNHNY, CDR2 SVGAGI (reference sequence). V gave up 2 bases and J gave up 2 bases, with 6 bases separating them. CDR3 size: 13 residues. The CDR3 protein is CASSYPQQETQYF. The CDR3 DNA reads as TGTGCCAGCAGTTACCCCCAACAAGAGACCCAGTACTTC.

V gene TRBV4-1 combines with J gene TRBJ2-3, with a possible D match to TRBD1 (5 bases). The germline gives CDR1 MGHRA, CDR2 YSYEKL. CDR3 length equals 14 residues. The V gene lost 2 bases and the J gene lost 4 bases, with 10 bases spanning the gap. The DNA of the CDR3 is TGCGCCAGCAGCCAACTCTTACAGGCAGATACGCAGTATTTT. This encodes CASSQLLQADTQYF.

This chain uses TRBV27 with TRBJ1-1, with D perhaps TRBD1 (6 bases). Germline V gene lookup returns CDR1 MNHEY and CDR2 SMNVEV (reference sequence). V was trimmed by 8 bases and J by 6 bases, leaving 13 bases between them. The CDR3 consists of 12 residues. Here the CDR3 DNA reads TGTGCCAGCTTTACAGGGTTTGCTGAAGCTTTCTTT. Protein sequence: CASFTGFAEAFF.

V usage is TRBV7-2 and J usage is TRBJ2-5; 8 bases match TRBD2. The germline V gene has CDR1 SGHTA and CDR2 FQGNSA. With 5 bases clipped from V and 2 bases from J, the junction kept 16 bases outside the gene matches. The CDR3 spans 18 residues. CDR3 sequence: CASSKLGRSGGTQETQYF. The DNA of the CDR3 is TGTGCCAGCAGCAAGTTGGGGCGGAGCGGGGGTACTCAAGAGACCCAGTACTTC.

The chain recombines TRBV2 with TRBJ1-2, with a possible D match to TRBD1 (6 bases). The germline CDR1 and CDR2 sequences are SNHLY and FYNNEI. V shed 6 bases and J shed 7 bases, with 18 bases lying between them. This CDR3 has 14 amino acids. Here the CDR3 reads CASSPGGGGGGYTF. CDR3 coding DNA: TGTGCCAGCAGCCCCGGGGGAGGGGGGGGTGGCTACACCTTC.

This chain links TRBV9 with TRBJ1-2, with TRBD1 matching 7 bases. There are 15 residues in the CDR3. V trimming: 0 bases; J trimming: 5 bases; junction bases outside the gene matches: 7. Germline CDR1 and CDR2: SGDLS and YYNGEE. In DNA form, the CDR3 reads TGTGCCAGCAGCGTAGAGGGGAACAGGGGTTATGGCTACACCTTC. It translates to CASSVEGNRGYGYTF.

The V gene is TRBV7-3, the J gene TRBJ2-1; D is possibly TRBD2 (5 bases). Germline assignment: CDR1 SGHTA and CDR2 FQGTGA. This CDR3 is built from 13 residues. Trimming took off 4 bases at V and 4 bases at J, with 8 bases between the two ends. CDR3 amino acids: CASSSDWYNEQFF. As DNA, the CDR3 is TGTGCCAGCAGCTCGGACTGGTACAATGAGCAGTTCTTC.

The gene calls are TRBV5-6 and TRBJ2-1; 12 bases align to TRBD2. V dropped 2 bases and J dropped 5; count of bases not matched to a gene: 5. Germline assignment: CDR1 SGHDT and CDR2 YYEEEE. This CDR3 comprises 16 residues. The CDR3 is CASSLPLAGGNNEQFF. The CDR3 nucleotides are TGTGCCAGCAGCTTACCACTAGCGGGGGGAAACAATGAGCAGTTCTTC.

CDR3 nucleotide sequence: TGTGCCAGCACCAAAAACCCCACTACACTAGCGGGGGCTACCACCGGGGAGCTGTTTTTT. Translated, it gives CASTKNPTTLAGATTGELFF. The chain employs TRBV9 and TRBJ2-2; 11 nucleotides align to TRBD2. The CDR3 has 20 residues. Trimming cost V 6 bases and J 4 bases; bases outside gene matches: 20. CDR1 SGDLS and CDR2 YYNGEE come from the germline V gene.

As DNA, the CDR3 is TGTGCCAGCAGCCGCGGAACGGGAGTTTACGAGCAGTACTTC. This encodes CASSRGTGVYEQYF. The rearrangement links TRBV14 to TRBJ2-7; D is possibly TRBD2 (6 bases). The length of the CDR3 is 14 residues. Looked up from germline, CDR1 is SGHDN and CDR2 is FVKESK. Trimming pared 4 bases from V and 4 bases from J, leaving 14 bases between.

V usage is TRBV7-8 and J usage is TRBJ2-7; a possible D gene is TRBD1 (9 bases). V was trimmed by 4 bases and J by 1 base, leaving 17 bases between them. In germline, CDR1 is SGHVS, CDR2 FQNEAQ. The CDR3 runs to 16 residues. The CDR3 region is CASSSRGGTGSYEQYF. Here the CDR3 DNA reads TGTGCCAGCAGCTCCCGGGGGGGGACAGGGTCCTACGAGCAGTACTTC.

This chain connects TRBV4-2 to TRBJ1-5, with D possibly being TRBD1 (5 bases). V lost 8 bases to trimming and J lost 3 bases, with 14 bases between them. Germline V CDR1 and CDR2: LGHNA, YNFKEQ. The CDR3 runs to 14 residues. The DNA of the CDR3 is TGTGCCAGCGCCCAACAAGGGGCCAATCAGCCCCAGCATTTT. As protein: CASAQQGANQPQHF.

The CDR3, as DNA: TGTGCCAGCAGCTTACGGGGGACGGATGGCTACACCTTC. Translated, it gives CASSLRGTDGYTF. The chain is built from TRBV7-3 and TRBJ1-2, with D perhaps TRBD1 (5 bases). The germline gives CDR1 SGHTA, CDR2 FQGTGA. Trimming took off 2 bases at V and 6 bases at J, with 10 bases between the two ends. There are 13 residues in the CDR3.

The genes are TRBV7-3 and TRBJ1-2; TRBD1 matches at 9 bases. V shed 3 bases, J shed 6 bases, and the junction held 8 bases outside the gene matches. From germline, CDR1 is SGHTA and CDR2 FQGTGA. This CDR3 has 15 residues. This chain's CDR3 is CASSLGAGTGHGYTF. The DNA of the CDR3 is TGTGCCAGCAGCTTGGGCGCCGGGACAGGGCATGGCTACACCTTC.

This sequence joins TRBV18 and TRBJ2-5, with D perhaps TRBD2 (6 bases). V lost 5 bases, J lost 5 bases, and 12 bases lay in between. Germline V gene data show CDR1 as KGHSH and CDR2 as LQKENI. The CDR3 contains 13 residues. This chain's CDR3 is CASSALASETQYF. The CDR3 nucleotides read TGTGCCAGCTCAGCTCTAGCGTCGGAGACCCAGTACTTC.

This chain links TRBV27 with TRBJ2-3, with 7 nucleotides matching TRBD1. This CDR3 comprises 16 residues. The germline V gene encodes CDR1 MNHEY and CDR2 SMNVEV (reference sequence). The junction had 9 bases not matched to a gene; V was cut back by 4 bases and J by 2 bases. The CDR3 is CASSSETGMVTDTQYF. CDR3 DNA: TGTGCCAGCAGTTCCGAGACAGGGATGGTCACAGATACGCAGTATTTT.

The chain uses TRBV19 and TRBJ2-7, with D uncertain. V lost 4 bases to trimming and J lost 0 bases, with 13 bases between them. CDR1 is LNHDA and CDR2 is SQIVND in the germline V gene (reference sequence). This CDR3 comprises 15 residues. The CDR3 sequence: CASSTSFGSSYEQYF. The DNA for the CDR3 is TGTGCCAGTAGTACGTCTTTTGGCAGCTCCTACGAGCAGTACTTC.

With regard to this clone: In the same sample, other DNA sequences code for this CDR3. The chain links TRBV6-1 to TRBJ2-5; 8 bases are shared with TRBD1. The CDR3 runs to 15 residues. CDR1 is MNHNS and CDR2 is SASEGT in the germline V gene. The V gene end was trimmed by 7 bases and the J gene end by 2 bases; junction bases not matched to a gene: 9. CDR3: CASKRGTGLQETQYF. CDR3 in DNA: TGTGCCAGCAAGAGGGGGACAGGACTTCAAGAGACCCAGTACTTC.

The chain links TRBV5-1 to TRBJ2-1; 8 bases are shared with TRBD2. This CDR3 has 15 amino acids. V dropped 0 bases and J dropped 3; count of bases not matched to a gene: 2. CDR1 is SGHRS, CDR2 YFSETQ, per germline. Written as DNA, the CDR3 is TGCGCCAGCAGCTTGGAGCGGGGGAGCTACAATGAGCAGTTCTTC. This codes for CASSLERGSYNEQFF.

This clone was observed a single time. V gene TRBV7-3 combines with J gene TRBJ2-5; TRBD2 matches at 10 bases. The CDR3 loop spans 13 amino acids. CDR1 SGHTA and CDR2 FQGTGA come from the germline V gene. V was clipped by 5 bases and J by 5 bases; unmatched bases: 2. In DNA, the CDR3 is TGTGCCAGCAGCCCTAGCGGGGGCGAGACCCAGTACTTC. This encodes CASSPSGGETQYF.

V and J are TRBV7-3 and TRBJ2-3; 7 bases are shared with TRBD2. This CDR3 comprises 18 residues. The J segment lost 0 bases and the V segment lost 5 bases, leaving 14 bases of the junction unmatched. The germline V gene encodes CDR1 SGHTA and CDR2 FQGTGA. CDR3 nucleotides: TGTGCCAGCAGCAAATCAGCTAGTGGGACTACAAGCACAGATACGCAGTATTTT. Protein: CASSKSASGTTSTDTQYF.

The chain is built from TRBV9 and TRBJ1-3, with D tentatively TRBD1 (6 bases). This CDR3 spans 17 amino acids. Germline V gene data show CDR1 as SGDLS and CDR2 as YYNGEE. Between the trimmed V and J ends, which lost 4 bases and 0 bases, there was a span of 17 bases. CDR3 coding DNA: TGTGCCAGCAGCTATGGACAGTCTACAGGCTCTGGAAACACCATATATTTT. This sequence encodes CASSYGQSTGSGNTIYF.